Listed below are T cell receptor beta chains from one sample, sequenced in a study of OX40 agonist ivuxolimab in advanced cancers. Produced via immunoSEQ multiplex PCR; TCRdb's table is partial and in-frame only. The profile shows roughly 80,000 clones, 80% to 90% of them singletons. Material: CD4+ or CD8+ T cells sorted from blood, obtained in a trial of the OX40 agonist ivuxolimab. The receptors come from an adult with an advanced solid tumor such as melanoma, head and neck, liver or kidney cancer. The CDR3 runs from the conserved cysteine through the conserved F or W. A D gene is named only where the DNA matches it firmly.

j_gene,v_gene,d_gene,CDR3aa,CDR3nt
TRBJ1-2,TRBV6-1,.,CASSDRAVYGYTF,TGTGCCAGCAGTGACAGGGCGGTCTATGGCTACACCTTC
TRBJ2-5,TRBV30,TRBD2,CAWSPSGGARETQYF,TGTGCCTGGAGTCCTAGCGGGGGGGCTCGCGAGACCCAGTACTTC
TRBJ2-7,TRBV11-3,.,CASSVRGSTYEQYF,TGTGCCAGCAGCGTACGGGGATCCACCTACGAGCAGTACTTC
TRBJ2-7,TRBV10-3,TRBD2,CAIRTSGGAYEQYF,TGTGCCATCAGGACTAGCGGGGGGGCCTACGAGCAGTACTTC
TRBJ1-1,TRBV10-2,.,CASSRDGYTEAFF,TGCGCCAGCAGCAGAGACGGGTACACTGAAGCTTTCTTT
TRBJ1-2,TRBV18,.,CASSPPEVRGDGYTF,TGTGCCAGCTCACCACCGGAGGTTAGGGGCGATGGCTACACCTTC
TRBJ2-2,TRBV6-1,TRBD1,CASSEDRARSGELFF,TGTGCCAGCAGCGAAGACAGGGCAAGATCCGGGGAGCTGTTTTTT
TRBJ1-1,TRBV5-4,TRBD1,CASSLEGGASGTEAFF,TGTGCCAGCAGCTTGGAAGGGGGCGCTTCCGGCACTGAAGCTTTCTTT
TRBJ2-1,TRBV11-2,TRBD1,CASSLPGGTNEQFF,TGTGCCAGCAGCCTCCCAGGGGGTACCAATGAGCAGTTCTTC
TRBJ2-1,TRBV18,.,CASSRARSDEQFF,TGTGCCAGCTCGCGTGCTCGATCGGATGAGCAGTTCTTC
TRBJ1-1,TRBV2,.,CASRHPNTEAFF,TGTGCCAGCAGACACCCGAACACTGAAGCTTTCTTT
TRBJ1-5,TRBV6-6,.,CASLGIGEQPQHF,TGTGCCAGCTTGGGGATCGGGGAACAGCCCCAGCATTTT
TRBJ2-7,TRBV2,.,CASGDQGTIYEQYF,TGTGCCAGTGGAGACCAAGGGACAATCTACGAGCAGTACTTC
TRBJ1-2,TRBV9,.,CASSGREGYTF,TGTGCCAGCAGCGGGAGAGAGGGCTACACCTTC
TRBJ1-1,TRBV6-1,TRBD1,CASTRTGVIEAFF,TGTGCCAGCACCCGGACAGGGGTCATTGAAGCTTTCTTT